The TCR beta chain under discussion was sequenced for a study of T cell repertoires in urothelial bladder cancer (dated by TCRdb to between 2019 and 2020). Looking at the study overall: Clinical stages of the 12 resected lesions were three cT0, three cTa, three cT1 and three cT2 or greater. The study compared clonality of the TCR repertoire in bladder tumors against clonality in benign bladder inflammation. Around eleven resected bladder lesions, made up of urothelial carcinoma (UC+) and benign (UC-) specimens, were studied. Around 13 patients with bladder lesions undergoing transurethral resection were identified prospectively. Broader findings and caveats from the paper: Urothelial carcinoma specimens had fewer T cells than benign specimens, with medians of about 5,400 and 25,000. A median tumor infiltrating lymphocyte percentage of 1.5% to 2% was observed in carcinoma specimens, compared with 12% in benign specimens. A single T-cell clone reached up to 17% of infiltrating lymphocytes in carcinoma specimens, compared with approximately 1.8% in benign specimens.

The TCR beta chain CDR3 region was sequenced with the immunoSEQ assay. The study's own analysis went as follows. For every specimen, the T-cell fraction, clonal dominance and maximum TCR clone frequency were calculated. In its TCRdb copy, this immuneACCESS table keeps in-frame sequences only and misses some clones. Where compared with another copy, unresolved V genes explain less than half of these, and the others have no known cause. V, J and clone size reflect that table, while D and trimming were determined from the DNA. A total of 2,000 to 2,500 clones appear in this sample, roughly 80% of them only once. The ten largest clonotypes hold 10% of the sample. Bladder lesion specimens were collected at transurethral resection and stored at -80C. DNA was isolated from bladder specimens obtained during transurethral resection. This clone was seen a few times. Its antigen has not been determined. Per-nucleotide qualities are absent, and no much larger clonotype sits a single base away.

The cysteine opens and the phenylalanine closes a CDR3 of 13 amino acids. The retained sequence is limited to the CDR3, 39 bases, with the frame set at the first base. The germline V gene yields SGDLS for CDR1 and YYNGEE for CDR2. V is shortened by 3 bases, J by 5 bases, and the region joining them spans 11 bases. Input material: tumor-infiltrating cells from bladder cancer. Here the chain combines TRBV9 and TRBJ1-1; the D segment cannot be called with confidence. This clonotype was obtained from a human donor with urothelial carcinoma. DNA sequence: TGTGCCAGCAGCGCCGAAACAGAGACTGAAGCTTTCTTT. Its product reads: CASSAETETEAFF.